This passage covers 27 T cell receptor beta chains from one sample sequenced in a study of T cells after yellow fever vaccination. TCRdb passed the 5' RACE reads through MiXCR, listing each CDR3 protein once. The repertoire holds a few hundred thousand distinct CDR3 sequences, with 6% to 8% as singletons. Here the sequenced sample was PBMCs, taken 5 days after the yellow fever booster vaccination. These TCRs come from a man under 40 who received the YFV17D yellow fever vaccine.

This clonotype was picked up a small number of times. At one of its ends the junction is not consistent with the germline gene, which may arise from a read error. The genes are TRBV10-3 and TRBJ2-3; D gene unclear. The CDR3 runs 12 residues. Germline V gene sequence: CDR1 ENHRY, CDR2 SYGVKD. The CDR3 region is CAISELPKYRDF. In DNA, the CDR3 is TGTGCCATCAGTGAGTTACCGAAGTACCGGGATTTT.

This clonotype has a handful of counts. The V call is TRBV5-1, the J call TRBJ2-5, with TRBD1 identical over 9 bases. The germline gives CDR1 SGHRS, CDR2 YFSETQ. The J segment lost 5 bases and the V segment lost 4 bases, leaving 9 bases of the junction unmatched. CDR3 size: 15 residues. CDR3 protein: CASSAAGQGWETQYF. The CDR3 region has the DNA TGCGCCAGCAGCGCCGCCGGACAGGGGTGGGAGACCCAGTACTTC.

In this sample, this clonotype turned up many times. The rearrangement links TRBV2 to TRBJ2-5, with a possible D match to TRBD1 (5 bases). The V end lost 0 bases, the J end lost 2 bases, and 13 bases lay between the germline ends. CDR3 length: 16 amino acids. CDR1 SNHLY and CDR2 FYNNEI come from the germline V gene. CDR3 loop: CASSEAQGVGQETQYF. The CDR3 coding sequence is TGTGCCAGCAGTGAAGCGCAGGGTGTAGGACAAGAGACCCAGTACTTC.

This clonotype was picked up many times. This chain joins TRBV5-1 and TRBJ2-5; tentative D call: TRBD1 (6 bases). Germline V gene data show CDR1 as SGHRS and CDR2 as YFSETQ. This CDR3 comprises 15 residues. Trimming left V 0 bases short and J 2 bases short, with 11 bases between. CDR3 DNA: TGCGCCAGCAGCTTGGCCCCGGACAGTCAAGAGACCCAGTACTTC. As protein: CASSLAPDSQETQYF. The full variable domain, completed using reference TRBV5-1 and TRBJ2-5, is KAGVTQTPRYLIKTRGQQVTLSCSPISGHRSVSWYQQTPGQGLQFLFEYFSETQRNKGNFPGRFSGRQFSNSRSEMNVSTLELGDSALYLCASSLAPDSQETQYFGPGTRLLVL.

The CDR3 DNA reads TGTGCCAGCAGTGAAAACAGGGGGCCAGATACGCAGTATTTT. Its translation is CASSENRGPDTQYF. The chain carries TRBV2 and TRBJ2-3; 9 bases map to TRBD1. The germline gives CDR1 SNHLY, CDR2 FYNNEI. This CDR3 is 14 amino acids long. Losses at the gene ends were 2 bases for V and 4 bases for J; bases not matched to a gene: 1.

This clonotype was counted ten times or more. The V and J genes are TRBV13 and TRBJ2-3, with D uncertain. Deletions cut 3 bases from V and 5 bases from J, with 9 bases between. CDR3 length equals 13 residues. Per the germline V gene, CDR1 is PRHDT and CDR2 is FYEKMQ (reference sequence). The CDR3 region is CASSFPAVDTQYF. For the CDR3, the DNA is TGTGCCAGCAGCTTTCCCGCAGTAGATACGCAGTATTTT.

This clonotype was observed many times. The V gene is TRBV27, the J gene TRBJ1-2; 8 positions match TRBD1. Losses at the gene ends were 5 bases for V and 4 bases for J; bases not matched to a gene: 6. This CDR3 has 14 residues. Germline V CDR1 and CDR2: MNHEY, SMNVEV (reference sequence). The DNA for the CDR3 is TGTGCCAGCAGTGCCGGACAGGGATTCTATGGCTACACCTTC. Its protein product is CASSAGQGFYGYTF.

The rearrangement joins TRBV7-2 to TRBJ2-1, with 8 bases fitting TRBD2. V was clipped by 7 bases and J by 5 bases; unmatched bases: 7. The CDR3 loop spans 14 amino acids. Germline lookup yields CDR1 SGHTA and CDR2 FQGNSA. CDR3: CASTTQGLDNEQFF. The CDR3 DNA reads TGTGCCAGCACCACACAGGGACTAGACAATGAGCAGTTCTTC.

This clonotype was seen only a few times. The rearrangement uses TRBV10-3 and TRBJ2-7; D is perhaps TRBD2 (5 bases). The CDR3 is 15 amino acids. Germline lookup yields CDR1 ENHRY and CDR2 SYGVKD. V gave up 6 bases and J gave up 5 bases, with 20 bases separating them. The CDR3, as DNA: TGTGCCATCAGAGACTATCGTGGGGTTGAGGACGAGCAGTACTTC. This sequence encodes CAIRDYRGVEDEQYF.

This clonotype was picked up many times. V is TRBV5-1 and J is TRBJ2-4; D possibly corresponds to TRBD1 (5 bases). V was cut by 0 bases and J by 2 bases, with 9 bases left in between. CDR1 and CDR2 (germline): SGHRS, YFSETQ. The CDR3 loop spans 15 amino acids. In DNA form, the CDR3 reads TGCGCCAGCAGCTTGGCTCAGGGAACCAAAAACATTCAGTACTTC. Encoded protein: CASSLAQGTKNIQYF.

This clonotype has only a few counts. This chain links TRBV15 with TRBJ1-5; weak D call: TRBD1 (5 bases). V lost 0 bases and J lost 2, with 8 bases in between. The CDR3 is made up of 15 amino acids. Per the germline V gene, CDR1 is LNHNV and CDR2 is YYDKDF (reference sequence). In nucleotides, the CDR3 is TGTGCCACCAGCAGAGATGTAGGGGGCAATCAGCCCCAGCATTTT. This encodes CATSRDVGGNQPQHF.

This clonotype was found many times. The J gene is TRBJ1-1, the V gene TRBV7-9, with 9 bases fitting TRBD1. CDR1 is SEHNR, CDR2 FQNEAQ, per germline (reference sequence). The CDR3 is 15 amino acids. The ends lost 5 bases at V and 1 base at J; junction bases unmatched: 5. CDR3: CASSRDRVRNTEAFF. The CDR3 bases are TGTGCCAGCAGCCGGGACAGGGTAAGGAACACTGAAGCTTTCTTT.

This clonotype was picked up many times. This CDR3 reads CASSQALLAGASTDTQYF. The CDR3 coding sequence is TGTGCCAGCAGCCAGGCTCTTCTAGCGGGGGCTAGCACAGATACGCAGTATTTT. The V and J genes are TRBV21-1 and TRBJ2-3; TRBD2 was called by the table and not checked on the DNA. TRBV21-1 constitutes a pseudogene. The CDR3 has 18 residues.

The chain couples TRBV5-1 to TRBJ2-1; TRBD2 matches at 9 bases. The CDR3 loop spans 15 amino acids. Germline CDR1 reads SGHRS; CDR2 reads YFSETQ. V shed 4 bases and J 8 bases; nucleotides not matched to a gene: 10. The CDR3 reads CASSISGRDRYEQFF. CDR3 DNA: TGCGCCAGCAGCATTAGCGGGAGAGACAGGTATGAGCAGTTCTTC.

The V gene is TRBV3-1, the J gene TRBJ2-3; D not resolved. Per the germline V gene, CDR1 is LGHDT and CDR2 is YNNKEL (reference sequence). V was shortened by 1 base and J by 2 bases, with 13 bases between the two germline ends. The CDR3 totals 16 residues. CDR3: CASSQAIRLHTDTQYF. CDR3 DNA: TGTGCCAGCAGCCAAGCTATCCGACTTCACACAGATACGCAGTATTTT.

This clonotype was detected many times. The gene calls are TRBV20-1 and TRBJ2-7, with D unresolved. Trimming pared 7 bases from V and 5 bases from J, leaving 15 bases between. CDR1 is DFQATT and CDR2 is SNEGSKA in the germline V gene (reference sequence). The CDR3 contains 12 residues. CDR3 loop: CSVDDKRDEQYF. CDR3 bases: TGCAGTGTAGATGACAAAAGGGACGAGCAGTACTTC.

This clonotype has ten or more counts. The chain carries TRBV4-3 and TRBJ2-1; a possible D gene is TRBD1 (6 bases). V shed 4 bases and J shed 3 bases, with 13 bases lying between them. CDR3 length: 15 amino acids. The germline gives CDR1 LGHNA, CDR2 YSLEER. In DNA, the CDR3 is TGCGCCAGCAGCCCCCGACCGGACAGCTACAATGAGCAGTTCTTC. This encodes CASSPRPDSYNEQFF.

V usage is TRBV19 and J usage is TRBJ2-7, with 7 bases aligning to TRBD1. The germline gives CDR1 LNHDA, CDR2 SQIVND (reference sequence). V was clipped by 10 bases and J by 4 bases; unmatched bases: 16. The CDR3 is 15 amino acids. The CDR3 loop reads CATTTSTTGPYEQYF. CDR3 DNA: TGTGCCACCACAACTTCTACGACAGGGCCGTACGAGCAGTACTTC.

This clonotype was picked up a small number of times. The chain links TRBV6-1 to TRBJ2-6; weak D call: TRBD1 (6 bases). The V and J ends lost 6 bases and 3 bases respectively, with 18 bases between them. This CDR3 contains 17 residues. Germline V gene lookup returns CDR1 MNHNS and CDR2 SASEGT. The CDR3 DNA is TGTGCCAGCAGCCCCACCACAGGGATGAGTGGGGCCAACGTCCTGACTTTC. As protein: CASSPTTGMSGANVLTF.

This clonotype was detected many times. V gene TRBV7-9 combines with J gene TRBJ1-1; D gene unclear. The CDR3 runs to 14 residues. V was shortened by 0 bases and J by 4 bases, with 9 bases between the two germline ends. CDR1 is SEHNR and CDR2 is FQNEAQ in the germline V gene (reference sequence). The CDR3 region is CASSLALGSTEAFF. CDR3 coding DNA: TGTGCCAGCAGCTTAGCGCTGGGGAGCACTGAAGCTTTCTTT.

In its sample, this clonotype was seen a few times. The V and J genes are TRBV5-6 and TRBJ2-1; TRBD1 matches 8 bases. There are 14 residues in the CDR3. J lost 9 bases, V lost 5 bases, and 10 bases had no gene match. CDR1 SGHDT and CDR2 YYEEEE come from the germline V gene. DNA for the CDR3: TGTGCCAGCAGTTCGCCGGACAGGGACTCTGAGCAGTTCTTC. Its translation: CASSSPDRDSEQFF.

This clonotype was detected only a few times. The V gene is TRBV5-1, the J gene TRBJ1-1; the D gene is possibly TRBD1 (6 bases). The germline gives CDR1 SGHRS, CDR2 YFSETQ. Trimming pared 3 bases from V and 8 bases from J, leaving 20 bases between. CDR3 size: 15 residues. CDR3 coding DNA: TGCGCCAGCAGCTCTACTCAAAACCGGGACATAGAAGCTTTCTTT. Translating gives CASSSTQNRDIEAFF.

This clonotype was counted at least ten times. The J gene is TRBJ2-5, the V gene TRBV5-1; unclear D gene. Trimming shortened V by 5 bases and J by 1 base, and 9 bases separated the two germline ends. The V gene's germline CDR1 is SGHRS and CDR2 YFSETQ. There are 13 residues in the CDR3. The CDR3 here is CASRPRSQETQYF. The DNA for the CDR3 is TGCGCCAGCAGACCCCGGTCCCAAGAGACCCAGTACTTC. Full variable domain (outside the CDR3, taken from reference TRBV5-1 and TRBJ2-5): KAGVTQTPRYLIKTRGQQVTLSCSPISGHRSVSWYQQTPGQGLQFLFEYFSETQRNKGNFPGRFSGRQFSNSRSEMNVSTLELGDSALYLCASRPRSQETQYFGPGTRLLVL.

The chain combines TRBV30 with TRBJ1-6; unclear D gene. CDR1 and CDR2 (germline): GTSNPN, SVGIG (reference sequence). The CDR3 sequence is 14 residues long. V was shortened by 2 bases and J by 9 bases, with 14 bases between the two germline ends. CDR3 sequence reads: CAWSKGLGGSPLHF. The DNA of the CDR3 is TGTGCCTGGAGTAAAGGCCTCGGCGGTTCACCCCTCCACTTT. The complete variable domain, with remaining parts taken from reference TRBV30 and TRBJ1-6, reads SQTIHQWPATLVQPVGSPLSLECTVEGTSNPNLYWYRQAAGRGLQLLFYSVGIGQISSEVPQNLSASRPQDRQFILSSKKLLLSDSGFYLCAWSKGLGGSPLHFGNGTRLTVT.

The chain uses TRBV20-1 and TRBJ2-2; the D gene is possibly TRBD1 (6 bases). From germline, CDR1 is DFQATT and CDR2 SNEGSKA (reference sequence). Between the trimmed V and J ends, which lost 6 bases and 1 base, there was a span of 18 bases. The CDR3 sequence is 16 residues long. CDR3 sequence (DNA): TGCAGTGCGAGGCCGCCGGGACAAGGGAACACCGGGGAGCTGTTTTTT. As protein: CSARPPGQGNTGELFF.

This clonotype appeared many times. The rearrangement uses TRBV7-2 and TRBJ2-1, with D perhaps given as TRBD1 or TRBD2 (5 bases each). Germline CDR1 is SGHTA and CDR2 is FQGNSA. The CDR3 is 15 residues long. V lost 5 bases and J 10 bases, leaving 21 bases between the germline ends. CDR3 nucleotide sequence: TGTGCCAGCAGCCTTAGGCACGGACGGGGCGGAGAGCAGTTCTTC. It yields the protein CASSLRHGRGGEQFF.

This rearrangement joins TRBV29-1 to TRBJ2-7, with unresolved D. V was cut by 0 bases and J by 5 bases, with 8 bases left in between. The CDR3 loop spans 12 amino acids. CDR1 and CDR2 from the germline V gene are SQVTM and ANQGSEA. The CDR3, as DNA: TGCAGCGTTGAAGATCTTGGGGACGAGCAGTACTTC. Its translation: CSVEDLGDEQYF.